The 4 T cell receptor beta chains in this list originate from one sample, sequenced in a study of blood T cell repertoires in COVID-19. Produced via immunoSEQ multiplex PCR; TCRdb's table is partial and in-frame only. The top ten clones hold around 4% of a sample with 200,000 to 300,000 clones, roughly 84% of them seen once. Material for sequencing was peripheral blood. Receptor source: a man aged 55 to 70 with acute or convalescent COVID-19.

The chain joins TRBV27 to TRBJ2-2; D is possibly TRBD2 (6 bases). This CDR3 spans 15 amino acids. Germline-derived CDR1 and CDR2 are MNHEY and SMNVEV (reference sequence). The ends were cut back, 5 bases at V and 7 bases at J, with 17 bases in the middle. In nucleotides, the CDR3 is TGTGCCAGCAGTCTTATCGGGGGAGGAAACGGGGAGCTGTTTTTT. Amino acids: CASSLIGGGNGELFF.

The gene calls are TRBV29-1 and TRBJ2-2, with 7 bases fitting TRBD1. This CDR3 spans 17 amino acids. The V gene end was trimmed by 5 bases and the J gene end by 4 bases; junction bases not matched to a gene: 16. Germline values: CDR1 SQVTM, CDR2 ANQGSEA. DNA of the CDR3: TGCAGCGTTTTAGGACAGGAGACCATACGAGGCACCGGGGAGCTGTTTTTT. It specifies CSVLGQETIRGTGELFF.

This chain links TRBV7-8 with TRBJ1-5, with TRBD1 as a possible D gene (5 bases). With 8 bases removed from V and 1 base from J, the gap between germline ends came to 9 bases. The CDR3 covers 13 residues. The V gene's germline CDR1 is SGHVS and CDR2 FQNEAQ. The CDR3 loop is CASGGGSNQPQHF. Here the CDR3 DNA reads TGTGCCAGCGGGGGGGGGAGCAATCAGCCCCAGCATTTT. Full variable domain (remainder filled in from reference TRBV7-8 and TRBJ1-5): GAGVSQSPRYKVAKRGQDVALRCDPISGHVSLFWYQQALGQGPEFLTYFQNEAQLDKSGLPSDRFFAERPEGSVSTLKIQRTQQEDSAVYLCASGGGSNQPQHFGDGTRLSIL.

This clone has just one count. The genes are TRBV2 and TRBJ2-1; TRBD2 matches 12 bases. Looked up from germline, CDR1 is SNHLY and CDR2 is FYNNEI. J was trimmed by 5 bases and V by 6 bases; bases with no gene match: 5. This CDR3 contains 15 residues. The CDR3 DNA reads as TGTGCCAGCAGCCCAACTAGCGGGGGGAACAATGAGCAGTTCTTC. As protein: CASSPTSGGNNEQFF.